The present entry profiles one TCR beta chain with its context. Priming of first-strand cDNA relied on TRAV- and TRBV-specific primers (covering alpha and beta chains). The TCRs were subjected to amplification over around 18 PCR cycles employing a constant-region primer in conjunction with a V-primer adapter. TCRdb analysed the reads with MiXCR anew, one entry per CDR3 protein. The sample includes about 44,000 distinct CDR3 sequences, about 25% seen only once; the top ten take roughly 9.1%. Time point meaning: after trial treatment. Treatment defined: LDRT plus nivolumab, ipilimumab, low-dose cyclophosphamide and aspirin (RACIN trial). CDR1 and CDR2 (germline): SGHDT, YYEEEE. The trim removed 0 bases at V and 1 base at J, leaving 16 bases unmatched. The CDR3 runs to 21 residues. This record belongs to a study of low-dose radiotherapy and immunotherapy resistance in tumors. Study information: It was every two weeks, one day before radiation and immunotherapy, that intravenous cyclophosphamide 200 mg/m2 was given. Aspirin was taken orally at 300 mg daily by patients, and this continued for four cycles from cycle 1 day 1.

This TCR derives from a male donor with prostate cancer. The chain combines TRBV5-6 with TRBJ1-1; TRBD1 agrees at 12 bases. Material: PBMCs, obtained after low-dose radiotherapy plus immunotherapy. The CDR3 spells CASSLARDRGPEYPWNTEAFF. CDR3 nucleotides: TGTGCCAGCAGCTTGGCCCGGGACAGGGGGCCTGAATACCCTTGGAACACTGAAGCTTTCTTT.